This entry lists 14 T cell receptor beta chains sequenced from one sample in a study of persistence of HIV-infected CD4 T cells. The immunoSEQ assay was version 4, run in survey mode. Using immunoSEQ multiplex PCR, the repertoire was profiled, and TCRdb retains in-frame clones only, with some absent. The sample has tens of thousands of clones; around 90% are singletons. Antigens of these TCRs are unknown. This nonspecific control used anti-CD3/anti-CD28 bead stimulation of CD4+ T cells. Sorting selected CD4+ T cells upregulating both CD40 ligand and CD69. The sequencing used CD4+ T cells sorted from PBMCs after 18-hour stimulation, collected from a patient who received antiretroviral therapy. These receptors all come from an adult woman with HIV who was CMV-seropositive.

The rearrangement uses TRBV9 and TRBJ1-1; 9 bases match TRBD1. The V segment lost 4 bases and the J segment 0 bases; nucleotides outside the gene matches: 1. Looked up from germline, CDR1 is SGDLS and CDR2 is YYNGEE. The CDR3 has 14 residues. CDR3 sequence reads: CASSRQGVNTEAFF. The CDR3 coding sequence is TGTGCCAGCAGCCGACAGGGGGTGAACACTGAAGCTTTCTTT.

Here the CDR3 reads CASSLGNTGSNYGYTF. DNA for the CDR3: TGCGCCAGCAGCTTGGGGAATACAGGATCTAACTATGGCTACACCTTC. The V call is TRBV5-1, the J call TRBJ1-2; a weak D match, TRBD1 (5 bases). This CDR3 has 16 amino acids. V was pared by 0 bases and J by 0 bases, with 12 bases between. Germline loops: CDR1 SGHRS, CDR2 YFSETQ.

The CDR3 reads CASSAGTAINEKLFF. DNA of the CDR3: TGTGCCAGCAGTGCCGGGACAGCTATTAATGAAAAACTGTTTTTT. The J gene is TRBJ1-4, the V gene TRBV2; 7 positions match TRBD1. The CDR3 is 15 residues long. Trimming removed 4 bases from V and 4 bases from J; junction bases left unmatched: 6. Looked up from germline, CDR1 is SNHLY and CDR2 is FYNNEI.

The chain combines TRBV5-8 with TRBJ2-5; D remains ambiguous. V lost 1 base and J lost 7, with 11 bases in between. Germline-derived CDR1 and CDR2 are SGHTS and YDEGEE. The CDR3 runs to 13 residues. The CDR3 sequence is CASSLSSSPTQYF. CDR3 bases: TGTGCCAGCAGCTTGTCATCTTCCCCGACCCAGTACTTC.

Written as DNA, the CDR3 is TGTGCCAGCAGTTTAAAGGGGGGGGCCACTAACTATGGCTACACCTTC. This translates into CASSLKGGATNYGYTF. This sequence joins TRBV27 and TRBJ1-2; perhaps TRBD1 as D (6 bases). CDR3 size: 16 residues. Per germline, CDR1 MNHEY and CDR2 SMNVEV (reference sequence). V was pared by 2 bases and J by 0 bases, with 13 bases between.

In its sample, this clone was seen a few times. This sequence joins TRBV5-4 and TRBJ1-2; TRBD1 agrees at 8 bases. Germline-derived CDR1 and CDR2 are SGHNT and YYREEE (reference sequence). The V segment lost 7 bases and the J segment 6 bases; nucleotides outside the gene matches: 8. The CDR3 length is 13 residues. In DNA, the CDR3 is TGTGCCAGCTTCACAGGGGGTATCGATGGCTACACCTTC. Amino acids: CASFTGGIDGYTF.

The chain combines TRBV3-1 (or the pseudogene TRBV3-2) with TRBJ2-6; possible D gene TRBD2, 6 bases. The germline CDR1 and CDR2 sequences are LGHDT and YNNKEL (reference sequence). This CDR3 comprises 16 residues. Trimming took 3 bases from V and 0 from J, leaving 9 bases between them. This chain's CDR3 is CASSQVGGSGANVLTF. The CDR3 nucleotides are TGTGCCAGCAGCCAGGTGGGGGGCTCTGGGGCCAACGTCCTGACTTTC.

About this clone itself: At one end the junction does not follow the germline gene, possibly because of a read error. The CDR3 nucleotides read TGTGCCACCAGAAGAGATGGGCGGGTTGGGGGCAATTACAATGAGCAGTTCTTC. This translates into CATRRDGRVGGNYNEQFF. V is TRBV15 and J is TRBJ2-1, with D maybe TRBD1 (6 bases). Germline CDR1 and CDR2: LNHNV and YYDKDF (reference sequence). The CDR3 covers 18 residues.

V usage is TRBV15 and J usage is TRBJ1-5; weak D call: TRBD1 (5 bases). V was clipped by 1 base and J by 7 bases, with 11 bases between them. There are 14 residues in the CDR3. From germline, CDR1 is LNHNV and CDR2 YYDKDF (reference sequence). This chain's CDR3 is CATSRAGDEQPQHF. The CDR3 bases are TGTGCCACCAGCAGAGCGGGGGACGAACAGCCCCAGCATTTT.

The CDR3 DNA reads as TGCAGCGTTGAAGAACACCTGAACACCGGGGAGCTGTTTTTT. Translating gives CSVEEHLNTGELFF. The chain uses TRBV29-1 and TRBJ2-2; unclear D gene. The CDR3 is 14 residues long. Germline V gene sequence: CDR1 SQVTM, CDR2 ANQGSEA. The V and J ends lost 0 bases and 1 base respectively, with 6 bases between them.

This chain connects TRBV30 to TRBJ1-1; D unclear. The CDR3 extends over 13 amino acids. The germline V gene has CDR1 GTSNPN and CDR2 SVGIG (reference sequence). The V gene lost 0 bases and the J gene lost 1 base, with 6 bases spanning the gap. CDR3 in amino acids: CAWSVRENTEAFF. Here the CDR3 DNA reads TGTGCCTGGAGTGTACGTGAGAACACTGAAGCTTTCTTT.

The chain joins TRBV12-5 to TRBJ2-3; 9 nucleotides align to TRBD2. CDR1 LGHNT and CDR2 FRNRAP come from the germline V gene. The junction had 7 bases not matched to a gene; V was cut back by 3 bases and J by 3 bases. CDR3 length: 16 amino acids. CDR3 nucleotides: TGTGCTAGTGGTTTCAAGAGCGGGGGGTGGACAGATACGCAGTATTTT. Translating it yields CASGFKSGGWTDTQYF.

For the CDR3, the DNA is TGTGCCAGCATTGGACAGGCCCAATCGGCTTTCTTT. It yields the protein CASIGQAQSAFF. The V call is TRBV6-6, the J call TRBJ1-1, with 7 bases fitting TRBD1. Germline-derived CDR1 and CDR2 are MNHNY and SVGAGI (reference sequence). The CDR3 covers 12 residues. J gave up 11 bases and V 7 bases, and 10 bases lay outside the gene matches.

This clone has just one count. The chain employs TRBV6-4 and TRBJ1-2, with D hard to call. The germline gives CDR1 MRHNA, CDR2 SNTAGT. Trimming removed 2 bases at V and 2 bases at J, with 3 bases between. The CDR3 runs to 12 residues. This CDR3 is CASSDRNYGYTF. The CDR3 coding sequence is TGTGCCAGCAGTGACCGCAACTATGGCTACACCTTC.